These T cell receptor beta chains were read from a single sample in a study of regulatory T cells in long-lasting Graves disease. A single record per CDR3 protein comes from TCRdb applying MiXCR to the multiplex PCR reads. The table lists over 300,000 distinct CDR3 sequences, about 16% of them singletons. The sequencing used peripheral blood mononuclear cells (PBMCs), collected at new diagnosis, from a patient treated with antithyroid drugs. These receptors were obtained from a female donor with Graves disease. Each CDR3 is given with its conserved first and last residue. The D gene is left open where the match is weak. Clone size is not always given. Where it is, it says once, few, many or a class for expanded clones.

many | TRBJ2-2 | NA | TRBV24-1 | CATSEPGTPGELFF | TGTGCCACCAGTGAACCTGGGACCCCCGGGGAGCTGTTTTTT
few | TRBJ1-2 | NA | TRBV19 | CASNQQGGDGYTF | TGTGCCAGTAACCAACAGGGTGGGGATGGCTACACCTTC
many | TRBJ2-7 | TRBD2 | TRBV7-2 | CASSFRGGAGKRYEQYF | TGTGCCAGCAGCTTCCGGGGGGGAGCGGGAAAACGCTACGAGCAGTACTTC
many | TRBJ2-3 | NA | TRBV27 | CASSRRPTDTQYF | TGTGCCAGCAGCCGTCGGCCCACAGATACGCAGTATTTT
many | TRBJ1-1 | NA | TRBV10-3 | CAISESLGNTEAFF | TGTGCCATCAGTGAGTCCCTAGGGAACACTGAAGCTTTCTTT
many | TRBJ1-1 | NA | TRBV30 | CAWSVGPPNTEAFF | TGTGCCTGGAGTGTTGGACCCCCGAACACTGAAGCTTTCTTT
many | TRBJ1-1 | TRBD1 | TRBV7-3 | CASSPQGPGTEAFF | TGTGCCAGCAGCCCACAGGGGCCTGGCACTGAAGCTTTCTTT
few | TRBJ2-5 | NA | TRBV30 | CAWSVSAGETQYF | TGTGCCTGGAGTGTTTCAGCGGGAGAGACCCAGTACTTC
NA | TRBJ2-4 | NA | TRBV20-1 | CSVGRGLDREGNIQYF | TGCAGTGTCGGGAGGGGACTGGACAGGGAGGGAAACATTCAGTACTTC
many | TRBJ2-5 | NA | TRBV7-3 | CASSLRRGAGETQYF | TGTGCCAGCAGCTTAAGGAGGGGCGCAGGGGAGACCCAGTACTTC
many | TRBJ2-5 | TRBD2 | TRBV10-1 | CASRLPSGKETQYF | TGCGCCAGCAGACTTCCTAGCGGCAAAGAGACCCAGTACTTC
few | TRBJ2-3 | NA | TRBV6-1 | CASTPQRGVRDTQYF | TGTGCCAGCACTCCCCAGAGGGGTGTAAGAGATACGCAGTATTTT
once | TRBJ2-3 | NA | TRBV4-3 | CASSQEVSSTDTQYF | TGCGCCAGCAGCCAAGAGGTCAGCTCCACGGATACGCAGTATTTT
many | TRBJ2-7 | NA | TRBV27 | CASRRPPGEQYF | TGTGCCAGCCGCAGGCCCCCCGGCGAGCAGTACTTC
many | TRBJ1-2 | NA | TRBV24-1 | CATSDPRVRYGYTF | TGTGCCACCAGTGATCCCAGGGTTCGCTATGGCTACACCTTC
NA | TRBJ1-1 | TRBD1 | TRBV7-2 | CASSPTGTGVNTEAFF | TGTGCCAGCAGCCCCACCGGGACAGGGGTGAACACTGAAGCTTTCTTT
NA | TRBJ2-6 | NA | TRBV9 | CASTPRGSGANVLTF | TGTGCCAGCACCCCAAGAGGCTCTGGGGCCAACGTCCTGACTTTC
many | TRBJ1-4 | TRBD1 | TRBV20-1 | CSANAGQGSYEKLFF | TGCAGTGCCAATGCGGGACAGGGTTCGTATGAAAAACTGTTTTTT
few | TRBJ2-1 | TRBD1 | TRBV28 | CASSSGQISYNEQFF | TGTGCCAGCAGTTCGGGACAGATCTCCTACAATGAGCAGTTCTTC
many | TRBJ1-2 | NA | TRBV27 | CASSSTTQQGSVYGYTF | TGTGCCAGCAGCTCCACTACCCAACAGGGTTCCGTCTATGGCTACACCTTC
many | TRBJ2-3 | TRBD1 | TRBV12-3/TRBV12-4 | CASRPVRGGPDTQYF | TGTGCCAGCAGACCCGTCCGAGGGGGCCCAGATACGCAGTATTTT
NA | TRBJ2-7 | TRBD1 | TRBV28 | CASSLRDRGLPEQYF | TGTGCCAGCAGCCTCCGGGACAGGGGGCTTCCCGAGCAGTACTTC
many | TRBJ2-3 | TRBD2 | TRBV6-1 | CASRPRGSGRPWHTQYF | TGTGCCAGCAGACCCCGAGGTAGCGGGAGGCCGTGGCATACGCAGTATTTT
NA | TRBJ2-7 | TRBD2 | TRBV28 | CASKAGDFKLYEQYF | TGTGCCAGCAAAGCGGGAGATTTCAAATTGTACGAGCAGTACTTC
many | TRBJ2-3 | NA | TRBV5-1 | CASSLRSRGTDTQYF | TGCGCCAGCAGCTTGAGGTCCCGGGGCACAGATACGCAGTATTTT
many | TRBJ2-7 | NA | TRBV2 | CASSESTSWGGEQYF | TGTGCCAGCAGTGAGTCTACTAGCTGGGGTGGCGAGCAGTACTTC
few | TRBJ2-2 | NA | TRBV7-9 | CASSGPQKNTGELFF | TGTGCCAGCAGCGGGCCGCAGAAAAACACCGGGGAGCTGTTTTTT
many | TRBJ2-3 | NA | TRBV7-3 | CASSPNPLGTDTQYF | TGTGCCAGCAGCCCGAACCCCCTAGGCACAGATACGCAGTATTTT
NA | TRBJ2-5 | TRBD2 | TRBV9 | CASGGGQRQQETQYF | TGTGCCAGCGGCGGGGGGCAACGACAACAAGAGACCCAGTACTTC
many | TRBJ2-3 | NA | TRBV29-1 | CSQAGRDTQYF | TGCAGCCAGGCGGGGCGAGATACGCAGTATTTT